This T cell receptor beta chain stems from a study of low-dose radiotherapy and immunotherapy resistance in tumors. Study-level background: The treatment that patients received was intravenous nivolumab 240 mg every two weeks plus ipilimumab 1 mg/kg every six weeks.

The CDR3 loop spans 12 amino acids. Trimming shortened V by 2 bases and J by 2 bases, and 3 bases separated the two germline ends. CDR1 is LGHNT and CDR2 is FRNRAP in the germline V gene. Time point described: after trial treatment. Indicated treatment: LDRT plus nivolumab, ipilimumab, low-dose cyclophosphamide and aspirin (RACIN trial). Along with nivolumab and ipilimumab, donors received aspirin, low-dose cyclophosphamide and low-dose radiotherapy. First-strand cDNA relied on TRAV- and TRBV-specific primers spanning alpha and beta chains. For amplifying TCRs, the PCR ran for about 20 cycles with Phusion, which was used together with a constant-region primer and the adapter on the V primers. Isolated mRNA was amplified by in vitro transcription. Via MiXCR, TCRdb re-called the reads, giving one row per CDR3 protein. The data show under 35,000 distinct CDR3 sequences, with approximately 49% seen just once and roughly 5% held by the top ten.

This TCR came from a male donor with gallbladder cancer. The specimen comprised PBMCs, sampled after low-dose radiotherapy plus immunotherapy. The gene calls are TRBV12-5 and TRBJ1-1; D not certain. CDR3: CASGLINTEAFF. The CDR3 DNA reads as TGTGCTAGTGGTTTGATAAACACTGAAGCTTTCTTT.